This is a list of T cell receptor beta chains from one sample in a study of identical twins. Using its own MiXCR run on the 5' RACE reads, TCRdb lists one record per CDR3 protein. In the table there are 1.5 million to 2 million distinct CDR3 sequences, 25% to 35% of which are singletons. Sequenced sample: cord blood. These receptors all come from a newborn girl in good health. The CDR3 runs from the conserved cysteine through the conserved F or W. Fields, in order: J gene, V gene, clone size, CDR3 protein. Clone size appears in some rows only: once, few, many, or a class for an expanded clone.

TRBJ2-7 TRBV29-1 NA CSVWVAGTGSYEQYF
TRBJ2-1 TRBV7-8 NA CASSPGLVTFF
TRBJ1-4 TRBV25-1 NA CASSERVGSSNEKLFF
TRBJ2-1 TRBV7-2 NA CASSSHSGGALEQFF
TRBJ2-1 TRBV12-3/TRBV12-4 NA CASSPRHSSYNEQFF
TRBJ2-1 TRBV4-2 many CASSQEGLADYNEQFF
TRBJ2-5 TRBV30 NA CAWSVGQGPFIQYF
TRBJ2-7 TRBV3-1 NA CASSQDETSGYEQYF
TRBJ2-3 TRBV27 NA CASSSGGATHTDTQYF
TRBJ2-1 TRBV5-5 once CASSLVGYSNNEQFF
TRBJ2-3 TRBV13 many CASSFGTSGGDTQYF
TRBJ1-6 TRBV5-1 few CASSSAWGNSPLHF
TRBJ1-5 TRBV20-1 few CSARDAGDNQPQHF
TRBJ2-5 TRBV6-2/TRBV6-3 NA CASNSYVKETQYF
TRBJ2-1 TRBV19 NA CASSIPTSGGYNEQFF
TRBJ2-5 TRBV20-1 NA CSARGTGGRETQYF
TRBJ2-7 TRBV3-1 many CASSPSTPYEQYF
TRBJ2-1 TRBV28 NA CASFPALGREGLNNEQFF
NA TRBV29-1 NA CSAGMTDCYEQYF
TRBJ2-7 TRBV10-3 few CASYSGRAYEQYF
TRBJ1-1 TRBV2 NA CASSASLFRDRDTEAFF
TRBJ2-2 TRBV12-3/TRBV12-4 NA CASSKTGRGTGELFF
TRBJ2-2 TRBV28 NA CASSLAGGLRGELFF